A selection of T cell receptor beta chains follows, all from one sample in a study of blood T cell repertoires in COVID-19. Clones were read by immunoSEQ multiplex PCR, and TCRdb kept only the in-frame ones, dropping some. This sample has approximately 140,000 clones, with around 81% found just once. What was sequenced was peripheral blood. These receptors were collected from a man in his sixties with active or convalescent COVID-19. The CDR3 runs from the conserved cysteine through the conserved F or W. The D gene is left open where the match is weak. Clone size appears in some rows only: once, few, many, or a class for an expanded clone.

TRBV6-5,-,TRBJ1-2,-,CASKPPIENWGYTF,TGTGCCAGCAAGCCCCCTATCGAGAACTGGGGCTACACCTTC
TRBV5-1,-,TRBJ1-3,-,CASSLSGDDTIYF,TGCGCCAGCAGCTTATCGGGAGATGACACCATATATTTT
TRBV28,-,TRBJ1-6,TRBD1,CASIRGSSYNSPLHF,TGTGCCAGCATCAGGGGGAGCTCCTATAATTCACCCCTCCACTTT
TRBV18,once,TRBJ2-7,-,CASSQEYEQYF,TGTGCCAGCTCACAGGAGTACGAGCAGTACTTC
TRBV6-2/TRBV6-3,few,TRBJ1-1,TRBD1,CASGRQGMNTEAFF,TGTGCCAGCGGCCGACAGGGGATGAACACTGAAGCTTTCTTT
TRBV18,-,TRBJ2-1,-,CASSPNPGSDNEQFF,TGTGCCAGCTCACCAAACCCGGGGTCAGACAATGAGCAGTTCTTC
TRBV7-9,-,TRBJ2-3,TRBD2,CASSPSGSSTDTQYF,TGTGCCAGCAGCCCTAGCGGGTCGAGCACAGATACGCAGTATTTT
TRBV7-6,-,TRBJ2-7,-,CASSLYSTVDEQYF,TGTGCCAGCAGCTTGTATTCTACGGTAGACGAGCAGTACTTC
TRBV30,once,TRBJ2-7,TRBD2,CAWSRTGLAGVSEQYF,TGTGCCTGGAGTCGGACCGGACTAGCGGGAGTTTCCGAGCAGTACTTC
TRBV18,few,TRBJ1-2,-,CASSPRDRIYGYTF,TGTGCCAGCTCACCACGAGACAGGATCTATGGCTACACCTTC
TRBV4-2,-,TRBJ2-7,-,CASSQVKGPYEQYF,TGTGCCAGCAGCCAAGTCAAGGGGCCCTACGAGCAGTACTTC
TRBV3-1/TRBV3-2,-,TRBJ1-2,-,CASSQGTGGGGGYTF,TGTGCCAGCAGCCAAGGTACCGGGGGTGGTGGTGGCTACACCTTC
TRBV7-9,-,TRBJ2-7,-,CASSPLEGGGYEQYF,TGTGCCAGCAGCCCGCTAGAGGGAGGGGGCTACGAGCAGTACTTC
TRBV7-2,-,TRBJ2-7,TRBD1,CASSFMGTGNGEQYF,TGTGCCAGCAGCTTCATGGGGACAGGGAACGGCGAGCAGTACTTC
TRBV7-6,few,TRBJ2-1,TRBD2,CASSVGLAYYNEQFF,TGTGCCAGCAGCGTCGGACTAGCGTACTACAATGAGCAGTTCTTC
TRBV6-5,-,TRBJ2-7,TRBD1,CASSRVGDRGHEQYF,TGTGCCAGCAGCCGGGTTGGGGACAGGGGACACGAGCAGTACTTC
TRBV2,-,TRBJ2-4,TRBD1,CASSGTGKNIQYF,TGTGCCAGCAGTGGGACAGGGAAAAACATTCAGTACTTC
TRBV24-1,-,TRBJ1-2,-,CATSDFDEGYTF,TGTGCCACCAGTGATTTTGATGAGGGCTACACCTTC
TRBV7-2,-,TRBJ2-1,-,CASSLDPGVQFF,TGTGCCAGCAGCTTAGATCCCGGGGTGCAGTTCTTC
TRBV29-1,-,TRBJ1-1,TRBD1,CSVEQGTGANTEAFF,TGCAGCGTTGAGCAAGGGACAGGGGCCAACACTGAAGCTTTCTTT
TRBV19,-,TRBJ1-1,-,CASLTGRGTEAFF,TGTGCCAGCCTTACAGGGAGGGGCACTGAAGCTTTCTTT
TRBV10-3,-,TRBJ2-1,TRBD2,CAITTSGRAYEQFF,TGTGCCATCACGACTAGCGGGAGGGCCTATGAGCAGTTCTTC
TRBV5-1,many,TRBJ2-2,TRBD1,CASKADRANTGELFF,TGCGCCAGCAAAGCTGACAGGGCGAACACCGGGGAGCTGTTTTTT
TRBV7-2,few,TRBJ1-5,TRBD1,CASSLGQGQWPQHF,TGTGCCAGCAGCTTGGGACAGGGGCAATGGCCCCAGCATTTT
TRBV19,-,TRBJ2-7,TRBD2,CASSRVAGEYEQYF,TGTGCCAGTAGTCGCGTAGCGGGGGAGTACGAGCAGTACTTC
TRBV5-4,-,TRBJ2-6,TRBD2,CASSLMGGNSGANVLTF,TGTGCCAGCAGCTTAATGGGGGGGAACTCTGGGGCCAACGTCCTGACTTTC
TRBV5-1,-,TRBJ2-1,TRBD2,CASSFSGRGNEQFF,TGCGCCAGCAGCTTTAGCGGGAGAGGAAATGAGCAGTTCTTC
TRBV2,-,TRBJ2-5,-,CASSDKYF,TGTGCCAGCAGTGATAAGTACTTC
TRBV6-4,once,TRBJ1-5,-,CASSRQINQPQHF,TGTGCCAGCAGCCGACAGATAAATCAGCCCCAGCATTTT
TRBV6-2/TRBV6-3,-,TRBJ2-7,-,CASSLSGRGPYEQYF,TGTGCCAGCAGTCTTAGCGGAAGGGGTCCCTACGAGCAGTACTTC
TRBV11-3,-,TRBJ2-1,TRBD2,CASSFDSGKDEQFF,TGTGCCAGCAGCTTTGATAGCGGGAAGGATGAGCAGTTCTTC
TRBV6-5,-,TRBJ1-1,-,CASSYSWGQSTEAFF,TGTGCCAGCAGTTACTCGTGGGGCCAGAGCACTGAAGCTTTCTTT
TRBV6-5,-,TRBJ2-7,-,CASSYSSGSEQYF,TGTGCCAGCAGTTACTCGAGCGGGTCCGAGCAGTACTTC
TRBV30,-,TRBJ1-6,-,CAWSVGSSYNSPLHF,TGTGCCTGGAGTGTAGGGAGCTCCTATAATTCACCCCTCCACTTT
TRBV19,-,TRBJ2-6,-,CASSLGGAGANVLTF,TGTGCCAGTAGTTTGGGGGGGGCAGGGGCCAACGTCCTGACTTTC
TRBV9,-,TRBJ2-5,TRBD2,CASRPGLAVETQYF,TGTGCCAGCAGGCCAGGACTAGCTGTGGAGACCCAGTACTTC
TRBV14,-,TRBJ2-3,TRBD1,CASSQGTGEADTQYF,TGTGCCAGCAGCCAAGGGACAGGGGAGGCAGATACGCAGTATTTT
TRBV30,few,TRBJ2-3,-,CAWKRGGDTQYF,TGTGCCTGGAAGAGGGGGGGAGATACGCAGTATTTT
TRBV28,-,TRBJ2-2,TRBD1,CASSRGQGFGELFF,TGTGCCAGCAGCCGGGGACAGGGGTTCGGGGAGCTGTTTTTT
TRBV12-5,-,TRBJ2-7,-,CASALRGPLNEQYF,TGTGCTAGTGCCCTCCGGGGTCCCCTGAACGAGCAGTACTTC
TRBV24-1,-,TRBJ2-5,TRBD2,CATSDPGGAGGRETQYF,TGTGCCACCAGTGATCCGGGAGGGGCGGGAGGCAGGGAGACCCAGTACTTC
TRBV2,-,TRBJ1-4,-,CASRAGHGNEKLFF,TGTGCCAGCAGAGCGGGACATGGAAATGAAAAACTGTTTTTT
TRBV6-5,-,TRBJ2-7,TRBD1,CASSYSGTGGEDEQYF,TGTGCCAGCAGTTACTCGGGGACAGGGGGCGAGGACGAGCAGTACTTC
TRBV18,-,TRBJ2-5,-,CASSPRRETQYF,TGTGCCAGCTCACCACGCCGGGAGACCCAGTACTTC
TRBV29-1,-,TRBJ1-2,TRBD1,CSVDEQGAIWGYTF,TGCAGCGTTGATGAACAGGGGGCCATCTGGGGCTACACCTTC
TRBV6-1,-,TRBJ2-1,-,CASSEIGGTYNEQFF,TGTGCCAGCAGTGAAATTGGCGGGACTTACAATGAGCAGTTCTTC
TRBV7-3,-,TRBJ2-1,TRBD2,CASSPGGGRAHEQFF,TGTGCCAGCAGCCCCGGCGGCGGGAGGGCCCATGAGCAGTTCTTC